This T cell receptor (beta chain) appears in the sequencing data of a study of molecular identifiers for immune sequencing clone quantification. Study details: In replicates, RNA taken from approximately 20,000 or 100,000 naive CD8 cells was divided five ways, and four portions underwent sequencing.

The V gene's germline CDR1 is KGHDR and CDR2 SFDVKD. The CDR3 spans 17 residues. V shed 9 bases and J shed 3 bases, with 25 bases lying between them. This clonotype showed up just a few times. The bulk TCR libraries were made with methods described before and with listed TCR primers. MiXCR, run by TCRdb on the PCR reads, gives a single entry per CDR3 protein. Of about 510,000 distinct CDR3 sequences listed, roughly 26% are singletons. The origin of this receptor is a human donor in good health. Some libraries in this study had Jurkat cell RNA spiked in. Sequenced material: naive CD8+ T cells from blood, with Jurkat cell RNA spiked in. Subset described: FACS-sorted CD8+CD4-CCR7+CD45RA+ naive T cells. The chain is built from TRBV24-1 and TRBJ1-1; D is possibly TRBD1 (6 bases). The CDR3 nucleotides are TGTGCCACCCCCAGTCGTGTCGGGGGCCCGCCGGACACTGAAGCTTTCTTT. It is translated as CATPSRVGGPPDTEAFF.